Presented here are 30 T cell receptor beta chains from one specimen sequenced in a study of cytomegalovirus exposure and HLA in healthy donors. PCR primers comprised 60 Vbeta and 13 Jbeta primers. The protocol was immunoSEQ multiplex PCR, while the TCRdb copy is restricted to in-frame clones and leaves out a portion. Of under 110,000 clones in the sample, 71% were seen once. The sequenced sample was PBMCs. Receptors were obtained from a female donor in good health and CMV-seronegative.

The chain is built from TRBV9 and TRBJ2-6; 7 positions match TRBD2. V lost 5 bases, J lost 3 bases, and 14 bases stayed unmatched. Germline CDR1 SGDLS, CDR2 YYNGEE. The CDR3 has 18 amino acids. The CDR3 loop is CASSPSSWGGFGANVLTF. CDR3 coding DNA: TGTGCCAGCAGTCCCTCTTCTTGGGGGGGGTTTGGGGCCAACGTCCTGACTTTC.

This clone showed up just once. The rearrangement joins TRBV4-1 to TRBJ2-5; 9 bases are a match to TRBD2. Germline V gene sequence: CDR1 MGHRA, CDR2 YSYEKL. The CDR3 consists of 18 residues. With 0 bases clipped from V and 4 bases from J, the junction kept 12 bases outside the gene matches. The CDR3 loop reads CASSQDYPRGRAVETQYF. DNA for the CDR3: TGCGCCAGCAGCCAAGATTACCCGCGCGGGAGGGCCGTAGAGACCCAGTACTTC.

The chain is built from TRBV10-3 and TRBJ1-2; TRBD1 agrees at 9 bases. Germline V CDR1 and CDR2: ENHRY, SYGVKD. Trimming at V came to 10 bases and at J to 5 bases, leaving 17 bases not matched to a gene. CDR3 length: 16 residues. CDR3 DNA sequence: TGTGCCACCCACTACAGGGGGCCCAAGGTTGGGTATGGCTACACCTTC. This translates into CATHYRGPKVGYGYTF.

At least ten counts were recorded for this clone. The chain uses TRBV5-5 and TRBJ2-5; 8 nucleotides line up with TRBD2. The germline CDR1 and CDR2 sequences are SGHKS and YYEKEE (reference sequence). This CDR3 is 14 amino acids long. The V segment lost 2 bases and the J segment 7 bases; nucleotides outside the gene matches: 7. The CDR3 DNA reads TGTGCCAGCAGCTTCCCGGGACTAGGGGTGACCCAGTACTTC. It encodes CASSFPGLGVTQYF.

CDR3 protein: CASGLVRYEQYF. CDR3 sequence (DNA): TGTGCCAGTGGACTAGTCCGGTACGAGCAGTACTTC. The chain combines TRBV2 with TRBJ2-7; TRBD2 agrees at 7 bases. Germline V gives CDR1 SNHLY, CDR2 FYNNEI. V trimming: 9 bases; J trimming: 4 bases; junction bases outside the gene matches: 6. The CDR3 loop spans 12 amino acids.

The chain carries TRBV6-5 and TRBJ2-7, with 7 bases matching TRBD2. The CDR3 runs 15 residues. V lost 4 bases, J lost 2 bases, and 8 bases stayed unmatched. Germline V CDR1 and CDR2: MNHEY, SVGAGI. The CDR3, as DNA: TGTGCCAGCAGTTCCAGGCTAGCGGTTCCCTACGAGCAGTACTTC. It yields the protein CASSSRLAVPYEQYF.

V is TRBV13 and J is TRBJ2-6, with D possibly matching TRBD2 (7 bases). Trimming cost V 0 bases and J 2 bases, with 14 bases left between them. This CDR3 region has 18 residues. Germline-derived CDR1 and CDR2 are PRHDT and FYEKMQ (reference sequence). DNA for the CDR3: TGTGCCAGCAGCTTAGGTGGGTGGGGGGGCCCTGGGGCCAACGTCCTGACTTTC. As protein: CASSLGGWGGPGANVLTF.

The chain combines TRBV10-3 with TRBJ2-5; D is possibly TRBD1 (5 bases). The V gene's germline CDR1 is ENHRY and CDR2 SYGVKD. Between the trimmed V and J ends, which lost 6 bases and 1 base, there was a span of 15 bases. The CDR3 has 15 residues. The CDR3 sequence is CAISQGSPRQETQYF. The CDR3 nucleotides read TGTGCCATCAGCCAGGGTTCCCCCCGCCAAGAGACCCAGTACTTC.

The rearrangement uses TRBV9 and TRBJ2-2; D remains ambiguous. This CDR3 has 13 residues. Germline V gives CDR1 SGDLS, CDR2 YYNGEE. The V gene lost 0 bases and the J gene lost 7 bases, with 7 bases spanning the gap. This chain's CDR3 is CASSVAYGGELFF. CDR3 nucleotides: TGTGCCAGCAGCGTAGCTTACGGCGGGGAGCTGTTTTTT.

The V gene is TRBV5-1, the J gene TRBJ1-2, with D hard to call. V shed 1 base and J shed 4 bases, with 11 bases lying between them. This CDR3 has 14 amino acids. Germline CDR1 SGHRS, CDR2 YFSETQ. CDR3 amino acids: CASSLTWGGYGYTF. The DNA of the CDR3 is TGCGCCAGCAGCTTGACCTGGGGAGGCTATGGCTACACCTTC. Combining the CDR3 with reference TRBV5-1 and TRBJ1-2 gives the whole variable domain KAGVTQTPRYLIKTRGQQVTLSCSPISGHRSVSWYQQTPGQGLQFLFEYFSETQRNKGNFPGRFSGRQFSNSRSEMNVSTLELGDSALYLCASSLTWGGYGYTFGSGTRLTVV.

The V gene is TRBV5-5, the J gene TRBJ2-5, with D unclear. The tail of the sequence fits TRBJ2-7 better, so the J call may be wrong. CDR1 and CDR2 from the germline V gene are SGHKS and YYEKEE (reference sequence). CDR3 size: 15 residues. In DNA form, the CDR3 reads TGTGCCAGCAGCTCAGGACCCCCGGACTCCTACGAGCAGTACTTC. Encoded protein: CASSSGPPDSYEQYF.

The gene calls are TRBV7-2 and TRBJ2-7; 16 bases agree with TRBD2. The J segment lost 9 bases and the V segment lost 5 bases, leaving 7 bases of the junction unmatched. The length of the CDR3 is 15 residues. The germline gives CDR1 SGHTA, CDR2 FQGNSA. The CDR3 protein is CASSPPGLAGGVQYF. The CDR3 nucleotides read TGTGCCAGCAGCCCCCCGGGACTAGCGGGAGGGGTGCAGTACTTC.

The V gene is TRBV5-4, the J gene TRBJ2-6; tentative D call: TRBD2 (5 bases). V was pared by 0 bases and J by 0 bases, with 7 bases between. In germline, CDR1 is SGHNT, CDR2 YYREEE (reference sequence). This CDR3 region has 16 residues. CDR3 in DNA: TGTGCCAGCAGCTTGGCCGGGATCTCTGGGGCCAACGTCCTGACTTTC. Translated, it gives CASSLAGISGANVLTF. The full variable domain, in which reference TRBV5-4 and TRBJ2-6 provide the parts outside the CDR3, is ETGVTQSPTHLIKTRGQQVTLRCSSQSGHNTVSWYQQALGQGPQFIFQYYREEENGRGNFPPRFSGLQFPNYSSELNVNALELDDSALYLCASSLAGISGANVLTFGAGSRLTVL.

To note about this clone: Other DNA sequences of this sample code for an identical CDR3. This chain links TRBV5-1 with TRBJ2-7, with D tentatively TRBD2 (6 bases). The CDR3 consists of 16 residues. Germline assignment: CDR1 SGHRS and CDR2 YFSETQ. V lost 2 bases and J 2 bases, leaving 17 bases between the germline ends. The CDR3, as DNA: TGCGCCAGCAGCTTACAGCCCCGGGACTCCCCCTACGAGCAGTACTTC. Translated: CASSLQPRDSPYEQYF.

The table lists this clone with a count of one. CDR3 loop: CASSGTAGVKYGYTF. In nucleotides, the CDR3 is TGTGCCAGCAGCGGGACCGCGGGGGTTAAGTATGGCTACACCTTC. The rearrangement uses TRBV28 and TRBJ1-2, with D possibly matching TRBD1 (5 bases). Per the germline V gene, CDR1 is MDHEN and CDR2 is SYDVKM. The CDR3 has 15 amino acids. V gave up 6 bases and J gave up 5 bases, with 19 bases separating them.

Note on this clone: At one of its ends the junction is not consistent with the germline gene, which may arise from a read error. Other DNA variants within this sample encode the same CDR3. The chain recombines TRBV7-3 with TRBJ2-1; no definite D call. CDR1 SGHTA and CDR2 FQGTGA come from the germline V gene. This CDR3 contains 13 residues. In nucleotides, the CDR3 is TGTGCCAGCAGCCTAACGACAAGTGGTTACCAGTTCTTC. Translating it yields CASSLTTSGYQFF.

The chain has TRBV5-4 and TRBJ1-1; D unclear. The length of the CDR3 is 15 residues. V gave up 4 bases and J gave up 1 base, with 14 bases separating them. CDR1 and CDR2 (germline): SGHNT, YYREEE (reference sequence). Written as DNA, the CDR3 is TGTGCCAGCAGCACCCCCCGGGGAGGGAACACTGAAGCTTTCTTT. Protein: CASSTPRGGNTEAFF.

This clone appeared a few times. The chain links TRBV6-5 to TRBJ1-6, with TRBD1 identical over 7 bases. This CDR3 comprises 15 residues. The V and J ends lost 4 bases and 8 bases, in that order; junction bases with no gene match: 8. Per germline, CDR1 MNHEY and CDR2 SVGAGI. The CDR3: CASSSLGTADSPLHF. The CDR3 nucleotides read TGTGCCAGCAGTTCACTCGGGACAGCTGATTCACCCCTCCACTTT.

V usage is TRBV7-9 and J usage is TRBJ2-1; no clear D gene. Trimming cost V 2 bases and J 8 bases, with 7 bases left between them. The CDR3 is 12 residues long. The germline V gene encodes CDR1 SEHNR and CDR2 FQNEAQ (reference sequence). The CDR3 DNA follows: TGTGCCAGCAGCTTACGTTTCTATGAGCAGTTCTTC. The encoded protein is CASSLRFYEQFF.

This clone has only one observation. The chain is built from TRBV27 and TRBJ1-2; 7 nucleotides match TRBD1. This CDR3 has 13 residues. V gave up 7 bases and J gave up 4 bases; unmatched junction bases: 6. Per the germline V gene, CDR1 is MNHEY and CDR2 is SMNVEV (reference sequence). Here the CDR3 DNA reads TGTGCCAGCAATCCAGGGGGTGGCTATGGCTACACCTTC. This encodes CASNPGGGYGYTF.

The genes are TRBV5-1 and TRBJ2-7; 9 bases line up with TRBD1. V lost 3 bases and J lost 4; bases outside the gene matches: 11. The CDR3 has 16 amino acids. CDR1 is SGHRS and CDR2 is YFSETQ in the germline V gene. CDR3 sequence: CASSYGTGSALYEQYF. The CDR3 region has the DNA TGCGCCAGCAGCTATGGGACAGGGTCAGCGTTATACGAGCAGTACTTC.

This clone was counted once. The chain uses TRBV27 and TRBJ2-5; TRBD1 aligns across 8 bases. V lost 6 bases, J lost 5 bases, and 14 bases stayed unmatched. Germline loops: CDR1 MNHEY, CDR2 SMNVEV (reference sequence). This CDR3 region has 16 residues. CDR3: CASRKTGVVSLETQYF. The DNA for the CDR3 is TGTGCCAGCAGAAAGACAGGGGTTGTTTCTTTGGAGACCCAGTACTTC.

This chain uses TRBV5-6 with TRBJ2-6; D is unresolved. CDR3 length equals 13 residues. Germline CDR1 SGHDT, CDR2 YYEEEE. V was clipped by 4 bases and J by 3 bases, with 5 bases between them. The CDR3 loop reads CASSPRGANVLTF. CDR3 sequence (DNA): TGTGCCAGCAGCCCGCGTGGGGCCAACGTCCTGACTTTC.

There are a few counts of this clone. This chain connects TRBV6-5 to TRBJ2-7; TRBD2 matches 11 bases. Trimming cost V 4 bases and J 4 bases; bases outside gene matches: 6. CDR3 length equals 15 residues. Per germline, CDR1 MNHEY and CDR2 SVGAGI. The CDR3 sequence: CASSFSGRAGYEQYF. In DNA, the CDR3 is TGTGCCAGCAGTTTTAGCGGGAGGGCCGGATACGAGCAGTACTTC.

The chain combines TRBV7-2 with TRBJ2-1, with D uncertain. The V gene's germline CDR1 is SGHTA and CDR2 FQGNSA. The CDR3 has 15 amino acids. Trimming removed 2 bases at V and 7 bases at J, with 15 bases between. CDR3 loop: CASSLSGEARNEQFF. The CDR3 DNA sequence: TGTGCCAGCAGCTTAAGTGGAGAAGCGAGAAATGAGCAGTTCTTC. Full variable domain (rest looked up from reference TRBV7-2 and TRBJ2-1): GAGVSQSPSNKVTEKGKDVELRCDPISGHTALYWYRQSLGQGLEFLIYFQGNSAPDKSGLPSDRFSAERTGGSVSTLTIQRTQQEDSAVYLCASSLSGEARNEQFFGPGTRLTVL.

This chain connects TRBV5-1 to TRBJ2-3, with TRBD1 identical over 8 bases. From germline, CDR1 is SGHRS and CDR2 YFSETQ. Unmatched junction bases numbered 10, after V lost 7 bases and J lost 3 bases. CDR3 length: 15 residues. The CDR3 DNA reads TGCGCCAGCGGCTCGTTAGGACAGGGTACAGATACGCAGTATTTT. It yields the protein CASGSLGQGTDTQYF.

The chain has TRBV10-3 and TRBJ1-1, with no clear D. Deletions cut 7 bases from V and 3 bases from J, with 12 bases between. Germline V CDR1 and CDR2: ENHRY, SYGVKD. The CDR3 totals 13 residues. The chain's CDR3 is CAITKRTDTEAFF. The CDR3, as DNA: TGTGCCATCACAAAGCGGACGGACACTGAAGCTTTCTTT.

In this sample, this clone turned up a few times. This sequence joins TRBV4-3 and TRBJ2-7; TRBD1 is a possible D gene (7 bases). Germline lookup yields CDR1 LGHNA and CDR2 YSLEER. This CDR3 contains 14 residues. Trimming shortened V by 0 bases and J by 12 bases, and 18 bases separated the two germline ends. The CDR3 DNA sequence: TGCGCCAGCAGCCAAGACGAGGGGGCAGGAGGGGTGTACTTC. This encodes CASSQDEGAGGVYF.

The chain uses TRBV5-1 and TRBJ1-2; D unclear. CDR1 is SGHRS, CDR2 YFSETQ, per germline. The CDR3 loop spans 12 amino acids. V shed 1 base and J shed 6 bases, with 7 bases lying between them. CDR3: CASSLSPNGYTF. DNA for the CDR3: TGCGCCAGCAGCTTGTCTCCTAATGGCTACACCTTC.

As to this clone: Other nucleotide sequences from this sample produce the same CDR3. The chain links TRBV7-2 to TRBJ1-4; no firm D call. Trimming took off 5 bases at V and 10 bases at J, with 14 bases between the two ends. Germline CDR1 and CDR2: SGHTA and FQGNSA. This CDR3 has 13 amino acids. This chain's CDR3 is CASSAWTEGKLFF. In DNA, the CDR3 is TGTGCCAGCAGCGCATGGACTGAGGGAAAACTGTTTTTT.